This T cell receptor (beta chain) derives from a study of molecular identifiers for immune sequencing clone quantification. The CDR3 is 18 residues long. Germline V gene data show CDR1 as SGHTA and CDR2 as FQGTGA. This clonotype was picked up many times. Its ends do not fully match the called genes, so a read error is possible. Bulk TCR libraries used previously described methods and listed TCR primers. TCRdb reprocessed the PCR reads with MiXCR, giving one entry per CDR3 protein. The sample has tens of thousands of distinct CDR3 sequences, less than 20% seen once. The TCR was taken from a human donor in good health. Some libraries in this study had Jurkat cell RNA spiked in. Sequences were obtained from naive CD8+ T cells from blood, with Jurkat cell RNA spiked in. The subset here: FACS-sorted CD8+CD4-CCR7+CD45RA+ naive T cells. The gene calls are TRBV7-3 and TRBJ2-2; TRBD2 matches at 9 bases. The CDR3 is CASSLNLAGPANTGGLFF. CDR3 coding DNA: TGTGCCAGCAGCTTAAACCTAGCGGGACCCGCGAACACCGGGGGGCTGTTTTTT. The full variable domain, with the rest looked up from reference TRBV7-3 and TRBJ2-2, is GAGVSQTPSNKVTEKGKYVELRCDPISGHTALYWYRQSLGQGPEFLIYFQGTGAADDSGLPNDRFFAVRPEGSVSTLKIQRTERGDSAVYLCASSLNLAGPANTGGLFFGEGSRLTVL.